The 12 T cell receptor beta chains below all came from one sample that was sequenced in a study of post-analysis software for immune sequencing data. Sequencing libraries made from TCR beta cDNA carried unique molecular identifiers. TCRdb used MiXCR to reprocess the PCR reads, holding one entry per CDR3 protein. The repertoire holds 150,000 to 200,000 distinct CDR3 sequences, around 36% seen once, with 25% to 35% in the top ten. The material sequenced was blood, taken after autologous hematopoietic stem cell transplantation. The origin of the receptors is a girl under 18 with multiple sclerosis.

The chain links TRBV6-6 to TRBJ1-1; D uncertain. Germline V CDR1 and CDR2: MNHNY, SVGAGI (reference sequence). The CDR3 has 14 amino acids. Trimming left V 0 bases short and J 6 bases short, with 11 bases between. CDR3: CASSYSPQVPEAFF. The CDR3 coding sequence is TGTGCCAGCAGTTACTCTCCGCAGGTCCCTGAAGCTTTCTTT.

The table lists this clonotype with many counts. The chain employs TRBV3-1 and TRBJ2-4; TRBD2 agrees at 13 bases. CDR1 is LGHDT, CDR2 YNNKEL, per germline (reference sequence). The CDR3 spans 16 residues. Germline trimming cut 3 bases from V and 4 bases from J; bases unmatched to any gene: 3. The CDR3 DNA follows: TGTGCCAGCAGCCATGGACTAGCGGGAGAGAAAAACATTCAGTACTTC. It is translated as CASSHGLAGEKNIQYF.

Concerning this clonotype itself: An end of the junction differs from the germline gene, which may be a read error. V gene TRBV5-1 combines with J gene TRBJ1-4; 8 nucleotides align to TRBD1. The CDR3 is 15 residues long. The germline CDR1 and CDR2 sequences are SGHRS and YFSETQ. CDR3 coding DNA: TGCGCCAGCAGTCTGGGTGGGACAGGCCGGAGAAAACGGTTTTTT. Protein sequence: CASSLGGTGRRKRFF.

The rearrangement joins TRBV9 to TRBJ2-3, with 11 bases that match TRBD2. This CDR3 is built from 16 residues. Germline assignment: CDR1 SGDLS and CDR2 YYNGEE. With 3 bases clipped from V and 6 bases from J, the junction kept 9 bases outside the gene matches. The CDR3 DNA reads TGTGCCAGCAGCGGCCCGACTAGCGGGAAAGCGGATACGCAGTATTTT. Translating gives CASSGPTSGKADTQYF.

The chain recombines TRBV20-1 with TRBJ2-7, with 9 bases matching TRBD1. The DNA end is more similar to TRBJ2-5, so the J call may be wrong. Germline CDR1 is DFQATT and CDR2 is SNEGSKA (reference sequence). The length of the CDR3 is 14 residues. CDR3 sequence (DNA): TGCAGTGCGCCGGACAGGGGCTGGGGGGAGACCCAGTACTTC. It is translated as CSAPDRGWGETQYF.

This clonotype was detected ten times or more. The chain combines TRBV10-1 with TRBJ2-2, with 7 bases lining up with TRBD2. The CDR3 is 18 residues long. Germline assignment: CDR1 WNHNN and CDR2 SYGVQD (reference sequence). J gave up 0 bases and V 0 bases, and 7 bases lay outside the gene matches. This chain's CDR3 is CASSESGRGPSNTGELFF. The DNA for the CDR3 is TGCGCCAGCAGTGAGTCGGGGAGGGGTCCTTCGAACACCGGGGAGCTGTTTTTT.

This clonotype was seen a handful of times. This CDR3 reads CAISLRGPEREEQYF. DNA for the CDR3: TGTGCCATCAGCCTGCGGGGACCCGAGAGGGAGGAGCAGTACTTC. V and J are TRBV10-3 and TRBJ2-7, with D perhaps TRBD2 (6 bases). Deletions cut 6 bases from V and 7 bases from J, with 22 bases between. CDR1 and CDR2 from the germline V gene are ENHRY and SYGVKD. This CDR3 spans 15 amino acids.

This clonotype has a handful of counts. The chain uses TRBV29-1 and TRBJ2-3; 12 bases map to TRBD2. The ends lost 7 bases at V and 3 bases at J; junction bases unmatched: 5. The CDR3 is made up of 14 amino acids. CDR1 and CDR2 from the germline V gene are SQVTM and ANQGSEA. The CDR3 DNA reads TGCAGCGCCAGCGGACTAGCGGGGACAGATACGCAGTATTTT. It is translated as CSASGLAGTDTQYF.

This chain links TRBV4-3 with TRBJ1-2; D is unresolved. The V gene's germline CDR1 is LGHNA and CDR2 YSLEER. The CDR3 totals 15 residues. Between the trimmed V and J ends, which lost 2 bases and 8 bases, there was a span of 18 bases. The CDR3 coding sequence is TGCGCCAGCAGCCAATCCCGACATTGGGTGTACGGCTACACCTTC. It specifies CASSQSRHWVYGYTF.

This clonotype was found a few times. Relative to the germline gene, one junction end is altered; a read error may explain this. The rearrangement links TRBV5-6 to TRBJ2-7, with 8 positions matching TRBD1. The CDR3 spans 12 residues. The germline gives CDR1 SGHDT, CDR2 YYEEEE. The CDR3 loop reads CTSGWTGTEQYF. Written as DNA, the CDR3 is TGTACCAGCGGCTGGACAGGGACCGAGCAGTACTTC.

This clonotype was counted between two and nine times. The V and J genes are TRBV9 and TRBJ1-5; 9 nucleotides line up with TRBD1. This CDR3 has 15 residues. CDR1 and CDR2 (germline): SGDLS, YYNGEE. V was clipped by 0 bases and J by 7 bases; unmatched bases: 5. The CDR3 nucleotides are TGTGCCAGCAGCGTAGACGGGACAGGGACCCAGCCCCAGCATTTT. Its protein product is CASSVDGTGTQPQHF.

The gene calls are TRBV12-3 or TRBV12-4 and TRBJ1-5, with 8 bases fitting TRBD1. Germline trimming cut 9 bases from V and 4 bases from J; bases unmatched to any gene: 2. CDR3 length equals 12 residues. The CDR3 here is CASRQGNQPQHF. The CDR3 nucleotides read TGTGCCAGTAGACAGGGGAATCAGCCCCAGCATTTT.